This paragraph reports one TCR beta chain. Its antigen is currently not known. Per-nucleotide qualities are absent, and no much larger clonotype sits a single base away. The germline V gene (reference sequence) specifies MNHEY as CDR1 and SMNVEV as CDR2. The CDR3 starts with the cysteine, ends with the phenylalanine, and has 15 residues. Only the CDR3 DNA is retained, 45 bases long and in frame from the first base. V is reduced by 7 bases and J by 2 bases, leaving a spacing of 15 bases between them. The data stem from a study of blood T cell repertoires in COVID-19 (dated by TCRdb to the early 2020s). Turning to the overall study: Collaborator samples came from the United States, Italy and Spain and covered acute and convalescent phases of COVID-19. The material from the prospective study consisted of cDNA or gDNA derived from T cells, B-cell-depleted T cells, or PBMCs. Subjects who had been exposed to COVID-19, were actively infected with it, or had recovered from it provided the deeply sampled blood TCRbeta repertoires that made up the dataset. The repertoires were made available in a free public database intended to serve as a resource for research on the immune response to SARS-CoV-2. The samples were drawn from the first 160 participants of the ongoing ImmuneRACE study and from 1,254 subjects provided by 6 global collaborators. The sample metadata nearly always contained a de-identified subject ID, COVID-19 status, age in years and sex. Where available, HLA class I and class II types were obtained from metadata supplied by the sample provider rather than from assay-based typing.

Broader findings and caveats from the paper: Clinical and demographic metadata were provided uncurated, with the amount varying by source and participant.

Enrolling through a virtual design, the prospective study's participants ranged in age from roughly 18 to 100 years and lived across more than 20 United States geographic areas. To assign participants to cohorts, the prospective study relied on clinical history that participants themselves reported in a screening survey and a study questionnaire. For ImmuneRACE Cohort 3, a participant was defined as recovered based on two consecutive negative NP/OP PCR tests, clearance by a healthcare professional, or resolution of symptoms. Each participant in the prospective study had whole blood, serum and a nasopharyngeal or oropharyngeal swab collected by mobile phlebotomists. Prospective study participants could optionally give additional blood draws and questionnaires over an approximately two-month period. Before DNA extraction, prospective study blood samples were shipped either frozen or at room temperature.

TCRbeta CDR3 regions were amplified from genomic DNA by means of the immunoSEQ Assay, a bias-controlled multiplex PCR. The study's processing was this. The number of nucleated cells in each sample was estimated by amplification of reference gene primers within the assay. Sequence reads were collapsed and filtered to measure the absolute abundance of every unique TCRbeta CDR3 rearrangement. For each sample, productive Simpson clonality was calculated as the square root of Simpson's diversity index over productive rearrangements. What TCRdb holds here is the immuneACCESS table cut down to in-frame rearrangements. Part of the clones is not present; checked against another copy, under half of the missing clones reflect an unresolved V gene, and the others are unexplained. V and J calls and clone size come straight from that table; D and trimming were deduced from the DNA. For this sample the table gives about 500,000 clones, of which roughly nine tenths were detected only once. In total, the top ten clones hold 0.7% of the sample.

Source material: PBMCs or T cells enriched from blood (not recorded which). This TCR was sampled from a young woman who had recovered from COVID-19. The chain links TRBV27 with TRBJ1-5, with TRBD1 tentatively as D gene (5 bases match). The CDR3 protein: CASKGRRDGNQPQHF. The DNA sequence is TGTGCCAGCAAGGGGAGGAGGGATGGCAATCAGCCCCAGCATTTT.